The T cell receptor beta chain under discussion was sequenced for a study of sequential checkpoint blockade in melanoma. Study at large: Randomization was 1:1 between first-line nivolumab→ipilimumab and ipilimumab→nivolumab. Study observations and caveats: Response in arm A was associated with pretreatment TIL clonality. Clinical benefit was about 30 times likelier when tumor T-cell fraction and clonality increased.

About this clone itself: Its specificity is not known.

TCRdb's table, derived via immunoSEQ multiplex PCR, lists solely in-frame clones and lacks some. The table includes fewer than 5,000 clones, over 15% detected once. The V end lost 2 bases, the J end lost 5 bases, and 9 bases lay between the germline ends. CDR3 length: 13 amino acids. Germline V gene lookup returns CDR1 SGHVT and CDR2 SQSDAQ. The sample's treatment: randomized to nivolumab then ipilimumab (arm A) or the reverse (arm B). The sequence derives from a human patient with melanoma. Some clones in this sample may be carry-over from other donors' samples. This chain uses TRBV7-4 with TRBJ1-1; D call uncertain. The sequenced sample was tumor tissue (inferred from file names), obtained from a patient given nivolumab and ipilimumab in sequence. DNA of the CDR3: TGTGCCAGCAGCTTAATGTCCGAGACTGAAGCTTTCTTT. Amino acids: CASSLMSETEAFF.